This TCR beta chain was captured in a study of shared clonotypes between healthy human individuals. CD4+ cells were split into CD45RA+ naive and CD45RA-negative memory subsets. Trimming cost V 3 bases and J 4 bases, with 23 bases left between them. The CDR3 runs 18 residues. Germline CDR1 reads SGHDT; CDR2 reads YYEEEE. Sequenced by immunoSEQ multiplex PCR; TCRdb stores in-frame clones only, minus some. The repertoire has fewer than 2.5 million clones, 90% to 95% of them found once; the top ten carry approximately 0.36%. The sequencing sample was made of naive CD4+ T cells from PBMCs. Noted subset: CD45RA+ positively selected. The rearrangement links TRBV5-6 to TRBJ2-1, with D perhaps TRBD2 (6 bases). The clonotype comes from a man aged 18 to 30 in good health. Some clones in this sample may be carry-over from other donors' samples. CDR3: CASSSPVGSGSDYNEQFF. As DNA, the CDR3 is TGTGCCAGCAGCTCCCCTGTGGGTAGCGGTTCAGATTACAATGAGCAGTTCTTC. The full variable domain, in which reference TRBV5-6 and TRBJ2-1 provide the parts outside the CDR3, is DAGVTQSPTHLIKTRGQQVTLRCSPKSGHDTVSWYQQALGQGPQFIFQYYEEEERQRGNFPDRFSGHQFPNYSSELNVNALLLGDSALYLCASSSPVGSGSDYNEQFFGPGTRLTVL.